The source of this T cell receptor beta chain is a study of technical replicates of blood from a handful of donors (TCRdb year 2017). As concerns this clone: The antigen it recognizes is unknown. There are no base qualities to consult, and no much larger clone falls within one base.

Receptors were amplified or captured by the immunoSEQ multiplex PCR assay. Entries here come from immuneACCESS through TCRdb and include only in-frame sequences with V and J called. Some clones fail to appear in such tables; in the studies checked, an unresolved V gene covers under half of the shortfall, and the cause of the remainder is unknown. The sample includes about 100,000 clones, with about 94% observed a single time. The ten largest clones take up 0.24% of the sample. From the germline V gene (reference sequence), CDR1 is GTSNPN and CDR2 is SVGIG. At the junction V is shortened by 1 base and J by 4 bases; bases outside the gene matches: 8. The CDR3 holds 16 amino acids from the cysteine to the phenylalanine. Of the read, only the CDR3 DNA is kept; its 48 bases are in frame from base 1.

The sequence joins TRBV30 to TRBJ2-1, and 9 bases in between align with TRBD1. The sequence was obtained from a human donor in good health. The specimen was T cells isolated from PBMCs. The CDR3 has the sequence CAWSGLGQGTYNEQFF. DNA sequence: TGTGCCTGGAGTGGCCTAGGACAGGGGACTTACAATGAGCAGTTCTTC.